The 30 T cell receptor beta chains below were found in one sample sequenced in a study of T cells after yellow fever vaccination. TCRdb itself ran the 5' RACE reads through MiXCR, one entry per CDR3 protein. The sample yields more than 15,000 distinct CDR3 sequences, roughly 3.7% seen once. Material: PBMCs, either bulk or a sorted T-cell subset (CD4+, CD8+, memory, or dextramer-sorted; not recorded which), obtained 15 days after the yellow fever booster vaccination. The receptors derive from a man younger than 45 who received the YFV17D yellow fever vaccine.

This clonotype was detected ten times or more. The chain employs TRBV21-1 and TRBJ2-7. TRBV21-1 is assigned pseudogene status. CDR3 length: 12 residues. The CDR3 spells CASSKGHIEQYF. As DNA, the CDR3 is TGTGCCAGCAGCAAAGGACACATCGAGCAGTACTTC.

There are many counts of this clonotype. An end of the junction differs from the germline gene, which may be a read error. The V gene is TRBV10-3, the J gene TRBJ1-1, with D possibly being TRBD1 (5 bases). The CDR3 contains 15 residues. Germline CDR1 reads ENHRY; CDR2 reads SYGVKD. The CDR3 region is CAITERRGTHTEAFF. The CDR3 nucleotides read TGTGCCATCACTGAGAGACGCGGGACCCACACTGAAGCTTTCTTT.

This clonotype has a count of ten or more. This rearrangement joins TRBV4-3 to TRBJ2-1; D is uncertain. The CDR3 consists of 17 residues. The germline CDR1 and CDR2 sequences are LGHNA and YSLEER. Trimming shortened V by 0 bases and J by 4 bases, and 16 bases separated the two germline ends. The CDR3 spells CASSQDLSAVYYNEQFF. In DNA form, the CDR3 reads TGCGCCAGCAGCCAAGACCTCAGTGCAGTGTATTACAATGAGCAGTTCTTC.

There are a few counts of this clonotype. This chain's CDR3 is CASSFSAGGPKQGEQFF. CDR3 in DNA: TGTGCCAGCAGCTTCTCAGCGGGAGGGCCGAAGCAGGGTGAGCAGTTCTTC. The rearrangement joins TRBV7-9 to TRBJ2-1; the match to TRBD2 covers 10 bases. The length of the CDR3 is 17 residues. The J segment lost 9 bases and the V segment lost 3 bases, leaving 14 bases of the junction unmatched. The germline V gene has CDR1 SEHNR and CDR2 FQNEAQ (reference sequence).

In this sample, this clonotype turned up many times. The chain uses TRBV20-1 and TRBJ1-3; 7 bases are shared with TRBD1. Germline V gives CDR1 DFQATT, CDR2 SNEGSKA (reference sequence). J gave up 3 bases and V 4 bases, and 12 bases lay outside the gene matches. The CDR3 runs to 16 residues. CDR3 loop: CSAKLQDRRIGNTIYF. For the CDR3, the DNA is TGCAGTGCTAAACTTCAGGACAGGCGAATTGGAAACACCATATATTTT.

At least ten counts were recorded for this clonotype. This sequence joins TRBV20-1 and TRBJ2-3; 7 nucleotides line up with TRBD2. J gave up 5 bases and V 5 bases, and 13 bases lay outside the gene matches. Germline CDR1 reads DFQATT; CDR2 reads SNEGSKA (reference sequence). The length of the CDR3 is 15 residues. The CDR3 DNA sequence: TGCAGTGCTCCAACCCCGCGGGAGCGGGGAGATACGCAGTATTTT. It codes for CSAPTPRERGDTQYF.

This clonotype has a count of ten or more. This sequence joins TRBV7-2 and TRBJ2-3, with a tentative D call TRBD1 (5 bases). CDR1 and CDR2 from the germline V gene are SGHTA and FQGNSA. V lost 5 bases and J lost 4, with 13 bases in between. This CDR3 spans 14 amino acids. Here the CDR3 DNA reads TGTGCCAGCAGCCGCCTTCTAGGGGCAGATACGCAGTATTTT. This gives the protein CASSRLLGADTQYF.

This clonotype has at least ten counts. This chain connects TRBV29-1 to TRBJ2-1; D ambiguous. Germline CDR1 is SQVTM and CDR2 is ANQGSEA. Trimming cost V 2 bases and J 9 bases, with 8 bases left between them. CDR3 size: 11 residues. CDR3 amino acids: CSVEREVEQFF. The CDR3 DNA reads as TGCAGCGTTGAACGAGAGGTTGAGCAGTTCTTC.

This clonotype was seen at least ten times. V gene TRBV5-4 combines with J gene TRBJ2-7; D remains ambiguous. The CDR3 totals 13 residues. Germline V gives CDR1 SGHNT, CDR2 YYREEE (reference sequence). Trimming stripped 2 bases from V and 1 base from J, with 7 bases between. Here the CDR3 reads CASSFTDSYEQYF. For the CDR3, the DNA is TGTGCCAGCAGCTTCACTGATTCCTACGAGCAGTACTTC.

This clonotype was detected many times. The V call is TRBV24-1, the J call TRBJ2-1; 7 positions agree with TRBD2. This CDR3 spans 13 amino acids. In germline, CDR1 is KGHDR, CDR2 SFDVKD. V was clipped by 4 bases and J by 10 bases; unmatched bases: 6. CDR3 in amino acids: CATSESPSGEQFF. CDR3 sequence (DNA): TGTGCCACCAGTGAATCCCCTAGCGGCGAGCAGTTCTTC.

This clonotype showed up many times. This chain connects TRBV4-1 to TRBJ2-3; possible D gene TRBD2, 5 bases. Germline assignment: CDR1 MGHRA and CDR2 YSYEKL. There are 15 residues in the CDR3. Trimming shortened V by 0 bases and J by 2 bases, and 9 bases separated the two germline ends. CDR3 coding DNA: TGCGCCAGCAGCCAAGACAGGACTCCCACAGATACGCAGTATTTT. It translates to CASSQDRTPTDTQYF.

This clonotype is categorized as medium-sized. The CDR3 region has the DNA TGTGCCAGCAGTTACTTTACTTCCAACACCGGGGAGCTGTTTTTT. This encodes CASSYFTSNTGELFF. The rearrangement links TRBV6-5 to TRBJ2-2, with unresolved D. The V end was cut by 1 base, the J end by 2 bases, with 8 bases between. This CDR3 region has 15 residues. Germline V gene data show CDR1 as MNHEY and CDR2 as SVGAGI.

This clonotype was counted at least ten times. V usage is TRBV14 and J usage is TRBJ2-3; 9 nucleotides align to TRBD1. The CDR3 covers 14 residues. Germline CDR1 reads SGHDN; CDR2 reads FVKESK. V dropped 7 bases and J dropped 4; count of bases not matched to a gene: 6. The CDR3 protein is CASNRDRVADTQYF. CDR3 coding DNA: TGTGCCAGCAACCGGGACAGGGTTGCAGATACGCAGTATTTT.

This clonotype was detected ten times or more. V gene TRBV20-1 combines with J gene TRBJ2-1; 15 bases fit TRBD2. The CDR3 consists of 18 residues. Germline V CDR1 and CDR2: DFQATT, SNEGSKA (reference sequence). V was pared by 1 base and J by 2 bases, with 6 bases of the junction left unmatched. The CDR3 DNA sequence: TGCAGTGCTAGAGCCGGACTAGCGGGAGGGCCCACCTACAATGAGCAGTTCTTC. It codes for CSARAGLAGGPTYNEQFF.

This clonotype was seen many times. V is TRBV7-9 and J is TRBJ1-5; D unclear. Per germline, CDR1 SEHNR and CDR2 FQNEAQ (reference sequence). CDR3 length: 13 amino acids. Trimming left V 1 base short and J 3 bases short, with 4 bases between. Here the CDR3 DNA reads TGTGCCAGCAGCTTAGTACCCAATCAGCCCCAGCATTTT. It codes for CASSLVPNQPQHF.

This clonotype was seen at least ten times. V and J are TRBV27 and TRBJ2-7, with D uncertain. This CDR3 has 13 residues. Germline-derived CDR1 and CDR2 are MNHEY and SMNVEV (reference sequence). Deletions cut 3 bases from V and 5 bases from J, with 11 bases between. Written as DNA, the CDR3 is TGTGCCAGCAGTTTTGAAAAGTTCCACGAGCAGTACTTC. Translated: CASSFEKFHEQYF.

This clonotype came up a few times. The V call is TRBV9, the J call TRBJ2-3; perhaps TRBD2 as D (6 bases). From germline, CDR1 is SGDLS and CDR2 YYNGEE. This CDR3 spans 15 amino acids. Trimming removed 0 bases from V and 2 bases from J, with 10 bases in between. The DNA of the CDR3 is TGTGCCAGCAGCGTAGCGGGCGGGATCACAGATACGCAGTATTTT. This codes for CASSVAGGITDTQYF.

This clonotype was detected many times. V gene TRBV7-9 combines with J gene TRBJ2-7, with a weak D call TRBD2 (6 bases). The germline CDR1 and CDR2 sequences are SEHNR and FQNEAQ (reference sequence). This CDR3 contains 14 residues. Trimming shortened V by 3 bases and J by 5 bases, and 14 bases separated the two germline ends. CDR3 loop: CASSLPQAGHEQYF. The CDR3 DNA is TGTGCCAGCAGCTTGCCGCAAGCGGGCCACGAGCAGTACTTC.

This clonotype came up many times. The chain carries TRBV20-1 and TRBJ2-7; D is ambiguous. Trimming removed 0 bases at V and 2 bases at J, with 17 bases between. This CDR3 is 16 amino acids long. Looked up from germline, CDR1 is DFQATT and CDR2 is SNEGSKA (reference sequence). CDR3 sequence reads: CSARDPATGFTYEQYF. As DNA, the CDR3 is TGCAGTGCTAGAGATCCGGCCACGGGTTTCACCTACGAGCAGTACTTC.

At least ten counts were recorded for this clonotype. V is TRBV7-9 and J is TRBJ1-6; D unresolved. Trimming shortened V by 2 bases and J by 8 bases, and 10 bases separated the two germline ends. The CDR3 totals 14 residues. Germline assignment: CDR1 SEHNR and CDR2 FQNEAQ (reference sequence). The CDR3 loop is CASSLRSWDSPLHF. CDR3 sequence (DNA): TGTGCCAGCAGCTTAAGAAGTTGGGATTCACCCCTCCACTTT.

This clonotype is deemed medium-sized. V usage is TRBV7-2 and J usage is TRBJ2-1; D unclear. Per the germline V gene, CDR1 is SGHTA and CDR2 is FQGNSA. Trimming took off 5 bases at V and 8 bases at J, with 7 bases between the two ends. The CDR3 totals 11 residues. The CDR3 DNA reads TGTGCCAGCAGCCCCTCGTATGAGCAGTTCTTC. Its translation is CASSPSYEQFF.

In its sample, this clonotype was seen many times. The CDR3: CARNLLGQGKNIQYF. As DNA, the CDR3 is TGTGCCAGAAACCTTTTGGGACAGGGCAAAAACATTCAGTACTTC. The chain recombines TRBV12-3 or TRBV12-4 with TRBJ2-4; TRBD1 agrees at 9 bases. The V segment lost 9 bases and the J segment 3 bases; nucleotides outside the gene matches: 9. The length of the CDR3 is 15 residues.

Ten or more counts support this clonotype. V is TRBV28 and J is TRBJ1-4; no firm D call. The CDR3 spans 15 residues. The V gene's germline CDR1 is MDHEN and CDR2 SYDVKM. Trimming removed 3 bases at V and 0 bases at J, with 8 bases between. The CDR3 loop reads CASSFVSTTNEKLFF. CDR3 in DNA: TGTGCCAGCAGTTTCGTCAGTACAACTAATGAAAAACTGTTTTTT.

This clonotype was picked up many times. The chain joins TRBV20-1 to TRBJ2-1; weak D call: TRBD2 (6 bases). The germline V and J ends were trimmed by 2 bases and 10 bases, with 9 bases remaining between them. Germline CDR1 DFQATT, CDR2 SNEGSKA (reference sequence). This CDR3 is 11 amino acids long. The CDR3 reads CSARSGPEQFF. In DNA, the CDR3 is TGCAGTGCTAGAAGCGGGCCCGAGCAGTTCTTC.

This clonotype has ten or more counts. The gene calls are TRBV6-2 or TRBV6-3 and TRBJ2-7; tentatively, D is TRBD1 or TRBD2 (6 bases each). There are 12 residues in the CDR3. Germline V gene data show CDR1 as MNHEY and CDR2 as SVGEGT. Trimming took 6 bases from V and 3 from J, leaving 9 bases between them. The CDR3 sequence: CASSAGHYEQYF. CDR3 coding DNA: TGTGCCAGCAGCGCGGGACACTACGAGCAGTACTTC.

This clonotype was detected ten times or more. The CDR3 nucleotides read TGTGCCAGCAGCTTAATAGGTAATAACTACGAGCAGTACTTC. Amino acids: CASSLIGNNYEQYF. This chain links TRBV5-4 with TRBJ2-7; D is uncertain. The CDR3 contains 14 residues. The germline gives CDR1 SGHNT, CDR2 YYREEE (reference sequence). V lost 2 bases to trimming and J lost 3 bases, with 12 bases between them.

This clonotype was recorded a few times. The J gene is TRBJ1-2, the V gene TRBV6-2 or TRBV6-3; D call uncertain. This CDR3 has 14 amino acids. The germline V gene has CDR1 MNHEY and CDR2 SVGEGT. V was shortened by 8 bases and J by 4 bases, with 17 bases between the two germline ends. The CDR3 reads CASVRTGISYGYTF. CDR3 nucleotides: TGTGCCAGCGTTAGGACTGGAATCTCCTATGGCTACACCTTC.

This clonotype was seen repeatedly, ten times or more. The gene calls are TRBV29-1 and TRBJ2-1; maybe TRBD2 (5 bases). Germline V lookup: CDR1 SQVTM, CDR2 ANQGSEA. The CDR3 runs 16 residues. The V end was cut by 4 bases, the J end by 3 bases, with 19 bases between. The CDR3 spells CSVVDKREQIYNEQFF. In DNA, the CDR3 is TGCAGCGTTGTCGATAAGAGGGAGCAGATCTACAATGAGCAGTTCTTC.

This clonotype appeared a few times. The rearrangement uses TRBV6-2 or TRBV6-3 and TRBJ2-1; D gene uncertain. Trimming removed 6 bases from V and 0 bases from J, with 6 bases in between. Per germline, CDR1 MNHEY and CDR2 SVGEGT. CDR3 length: 13 amino acids. The CDR3, as DNA: TGTGCCAGCAGCCTGTACTCCTACAATGAGCAGTTCTTC. Its protein product is CASSLYSYNEQFF.

This clonotype was detected many times. This rearrangement joins TRBV5-1 to TRBJ1-4, with D unresolved. V was trimmed by 0 bases and J by 4 bases, leaving 7 bases between them. This CDR3 comprises 14 residues. Germline CDR1 and CDR2: SGHRS and YFSETQ. The DNA of the CDR3 is TGCGCCAGCAGCTTGGAACAGTATAATGAAAAACTGTTTTTT. Its translation: CASSLEQYNEKLFF. The variable domain in full, completed from reference TRBV5-1 and TRBJ1-4, reads KAGVTQTPRYLIKTRGQQVTLSCSPISGHRSVSWYQQTPGQGLQFLFEYFSETQRNKGNFPGRFSGRQFSNSRSEMNVSTLELGDSALYLCASSLEQYNEKLFFGSGTQLSVL.